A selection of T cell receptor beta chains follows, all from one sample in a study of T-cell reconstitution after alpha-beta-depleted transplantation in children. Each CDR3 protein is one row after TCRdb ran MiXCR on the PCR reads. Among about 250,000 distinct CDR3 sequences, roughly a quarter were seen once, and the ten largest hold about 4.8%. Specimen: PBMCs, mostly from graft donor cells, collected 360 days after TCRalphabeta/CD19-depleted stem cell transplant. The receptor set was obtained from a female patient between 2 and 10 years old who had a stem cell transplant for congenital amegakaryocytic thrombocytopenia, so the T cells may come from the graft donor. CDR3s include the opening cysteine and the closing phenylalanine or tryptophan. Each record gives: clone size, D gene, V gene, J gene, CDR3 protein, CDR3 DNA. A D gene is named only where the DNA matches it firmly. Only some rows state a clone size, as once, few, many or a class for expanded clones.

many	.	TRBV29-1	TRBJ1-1	CSVVVGAREAFF	TGCAGCGTTGTGGTGGGGGCGCGGGAAGCTTTCTTT
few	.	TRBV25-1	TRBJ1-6	CASRWGVGNSPLHF	TGTGCCAGCAGATGGGGGGTCGGGAATTCACCCCTCCACTTT
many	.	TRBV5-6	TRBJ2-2	CASSFPPANTGELFF	TGTGCCAGCAGCTTCCCGCCAGCGAACACCGGGGAGCTGTTTTTT
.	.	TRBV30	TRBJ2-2	CAWSASYYTGELFF	TGTGCCTGGAGTGCATCGTACTACACCGGGGAGCTGTTTTTT
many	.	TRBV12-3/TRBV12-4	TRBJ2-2	CASSLSAAGELFF	TGTGCCAGCAGTTTATCGGCGGCCGGGGAGCTGTTTTTT
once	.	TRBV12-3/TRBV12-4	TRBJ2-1	CASIIRDGTYNEQFF	TGTGCCAGCATTATCCGGGACGGTACCTACAATGAGCAGTTCTTC
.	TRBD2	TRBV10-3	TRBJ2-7	CAISVGTSGYEQYF	TGTGCCATCAGTGTCGGGACTAGCGGTTACGAGCAGTACTTC
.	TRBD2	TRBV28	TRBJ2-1	CASSKPGLAGVYEQFF	TGTGCCAGCAGTAAACCGGGACTAGCGGGAGTTTATGAGCAGTTCTTC
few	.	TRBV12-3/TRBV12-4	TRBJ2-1	CASSPDNEQFF	TGTGCCAGCAGCCCAGACAATGAGCAGTTCTTC
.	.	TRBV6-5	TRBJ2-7	CASSYSASQLPYEQYF	TGTGCCAGCAGTTACTCAGCCAGCCAGCTTCCCTACGAGCAGTACTTC
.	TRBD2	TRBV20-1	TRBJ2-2	CSASSGLAGVGELFF	TGCAGTGCTTCTTCGGGACTAGCGGGAGTAGGGGAGCTGTTTTTT
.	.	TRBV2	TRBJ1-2	CASTARRPYYGYTF	TGTGCCAGCACCGCCCGCAGACCTTACTATGGCTACACCTTC
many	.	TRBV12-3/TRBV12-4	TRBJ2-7	CASSQGSEQYF	TGTGCCAGCAGTCAGGGTTCCGAGCAGTACTTC
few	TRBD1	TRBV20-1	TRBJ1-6	CSARGVGQGDSPLHF	TGCAGTGCTAGGGGCGTGGGACAGGGGGATTCACCCCTCCACTTT
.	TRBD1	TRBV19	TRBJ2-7	CASSSRDSGFYEQYF	TGTGCCAGTAGTAGCCGGGACAGTGGATTCTACGAGCAGTACTTC
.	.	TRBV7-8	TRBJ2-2	CASSLVLQGGTGELFF	TGTGCCAGCAGCTTAGTCCTCCAGGGTGGTACCGGGGAGCTGTTTTTT
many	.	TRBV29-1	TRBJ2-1	CSVEARGRPNEQFF	TGCAGCGTTGAAGCCAGGGGCCGCCCCAATGAGCAGTTCTTC
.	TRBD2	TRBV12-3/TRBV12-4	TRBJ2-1	CASSFGGDNEQFF	TGTGCCAGCAGTTTCGGGGGGGACAATGAGCAGTTCTTC
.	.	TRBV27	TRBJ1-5	CASSLSRSRPPQHF	TGTGCCAGCAGTTTATCCCGGTCGCGCCCGCCCCAGCATTTT
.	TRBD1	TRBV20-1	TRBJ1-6	CSAPGQGKGSPLHF	TGCAGTGCCCCGGGACAGGGAAAGGGGTCACCCCTCCACTTT
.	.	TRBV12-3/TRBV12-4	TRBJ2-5	CASTPGQEETQYF	TGTGCCAGCACCCCGGGACAAGAAGAGACCCAGTACTTC
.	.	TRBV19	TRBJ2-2	CASRKDRRANTGELFF	TGTGCCAGTAGAAAGGACCGGCGGGCGAACACCGGGGAGCTGTTTTTT
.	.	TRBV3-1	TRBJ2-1	CASSQEGDWRRGSYNEQFF	TGTGCCAGCAGCCAAGAAGGGGACTGGCGGAGGGGATCCTACAATGAGCAGTTCTTC
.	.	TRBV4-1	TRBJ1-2	CASSQVSQGTYGYTF	TGCGCCAGCAGCCAAGTCTCCCAGGGGACCTATGGCTACACCTTC
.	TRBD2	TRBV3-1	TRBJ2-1	CASSQMRGVGEQFF	TGTGCCAGCAGCCAAATGCGGGGGGTGGGTGAGCAGTTCTTC
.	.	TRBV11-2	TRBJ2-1	CASSPLTADEQFF	TGTGCCAGCAGCCCCTTGACCGCCGATGAGCAGTTCTTC